Each of the 30 T cell receptor beta chains below was sequenced from the same sample in a study of CD8 T cells in Susac syndrome. RNA was extracted with the RNeasy kit, and a quantity of roughly 0.5 to 1 ug was reverse transcribed using random hexamers. Each CDR3 protein gets one entry after TCRdb re-called the immunoSEQ multiplex PCR reads with MiXCR. The data show about 280,000 distinct CDR3 sequences, with about 85% seen just once and around 0.11% held by the top ten. Sequenced material: CD8+ T cells from PBMCs. The receptors shown here come from a human donor with multiple sclerosis.

The V and J genes are TRBV20-1 and TRBJ1-2, with D possibly TRBD1 on 5 matching bases. V was clipped by 3 bases and J by 6 bases, with 17 bases between them. Per germline, CDR1 DFQATT and CDR2 SNEGSKA (reference sequence). This CDR3 is 14 amino acids long. The CDR3, as DNA: TGCAGTGCTAGGACTCAGGGAAGGGAAGATGGCTACACCTTC. This translates into CSARTQGREDGYTF.

V gene TRBV6-5 combines with J gene TRBJ2-7, with 9 bases that match TRBD1. Germline V gives CDR1 MNHEY, CDR2 SVGAGI. V dropped 3 bases and J dropped 1; count of bases not matched to a gene: 10. The CDR3 covers 17 residues. The CDR3 nucleotides are TGTGCCAGCAGTTATTCGTCAACCGGGACAGGGTCCTACGAGCAGTACTTC. It encodes CASSYSSTGTGSYEQYF.

The chain has TRBV12-5 and TRBJ2-2, with D possibly matching TRBD1 (6 bases). V lost 8 bases, J lost 2 bases, and 9 bases lay in between. Germline-derived CDR1 and CDR2 are LGHNT and FRNRAP. The CDR3 is 13 residues long. The CDR3 DNA sequence: TGTGCTAGTTACGGGACAAACACCGGGGAGCTGTTTTTT. Protein sequence: CASYGTNTGELFF.

The chain recombines TRBV12-3 or TRBV12-4 with TRBJ2-7; D not certain. Trimming removed 3 bases from V and 7 bases from J, with 7 bases in between. The CDR3 contains 11 residues. The CDR3 region is CASSFSREQYF. Here the CDR3 DNA reads TGTGCCAGCAGTTTCTCGAGGGAGCAGTACTTC.

The chain joins TRBV4-1 to TRBJ2-1, with D possibly matching TRBD2 (6 bases). This CDR3 has 16 residues. Trimming pared 2 bases from V and 9 bases from J, leaving 20 bases between. Germline CDR1 reads MGHRA; CDR2 reads YSYEKL. CDR3 in amino acids: CASSQPRDSTSSEQFF. CDR3 in DNA: TGCGCCAGCAGCCAACCCCGGGACTCCACTTCCAGTGAGCAGTTCTTC.

The gene calls are TRBV5-1 and TRBJ2-1; 8 bases line up with TRBD2. The junction had 12 bases not matched to a gene; V was cut back by 3 bases and J by 7 bases. Germline assignment: CDR1 SGHRS and CDR2 YFSETQ. This CDR3 region has 16 residues. CDR3 bases: TGCGCCAGCAGCTCCCCGGGACTAGGAAGGGTAAATGAGCAGTTCTTC. It yields the protein CASSSPGLGRVNEQFF.

V gene TRBV7-3 combines with J gene TRBJ2-1, with D perhaps assigned TRBD1 or TRBD2 (5 bases each). V dropped 6 bases and J dropped 5 bases, with 11 bases sitting between them. The CDR3 is made up of 13 amino acids. The germline CDR1 and CDR2 sequences are SGHTA and FQGTGA. CDR3 loop: CASRPGPNNEQFF. The CDR3 DNA reads TGTGCCAGCAGACCGGGACCCAACAATGAGCAGTTCTTC. Full variable domain (remainder filled in from reference TRBV7-3 and TRBJ2-1): GAGVSQTPSNKVTEKGKYVELRCDPISGHTALYWYRQSLGQGPEFLIYFQGTGAADDSGLPNDRFFAVRPEGSVSTLKIQRTERGDSAVYLCASRPGPNNEQFFGPGTRLTVL.

The chain links TRBV2 to TRBJ2-2; 7 nucleotides agree with TRBD2. The CDR3 spans 17 residues. The V and J ends lost 7 bases and 1 base, in that order; junction bases with no gene match: 12. Germline V gives CDR1 SNHLY, CDR2 FYNNEI. Here the CDR3 DNA reads TGTGCCAGCACCCGTTGGGCTAGCGGAGTGAACACCGGGGAGCTGTTTTTT. Protein sequence: CASTRWASGVNTGELFF.

CDR3 bases: TGTGCCAGCAGCCAAGACCCAGCCTCTTATGGCTACACCTTC. Translating it yields CASSQDPASYGYTF. The chain uses TRBV4-2 and TRBJ1-2; no reliable D call. This CDR3 spans 14 amino acids. Germline values: CDR1 LGHNA, CDR2 YNFKEQ. Trimming stripped 0 bases from V and 5 bases from J, with 10 bases between.

The rearrangement joins TRBV10-1 to TRBJ2-7; no clear D. CDR3 size: 18 residues. Trimming stripped 6 bases from V and 0 bases from J, with 24 bases between. CDR1 WNHNN and CDR2 SYGVQD come from the germline V gene (reference sequence). CDR3 sequence (DNA): TGCGCCAGCAGGAGGTCGGGCAGGCCTGATTTCCCCTCCTACGAGCAGTACTTC. This encodes CASRRSGRPDFPSYEQYF.

The CDR3 spells CAISERTNQETQYF. The CDR3 coding sequence is TGTGCCATCAGTGAGAGGACTAACCAAGAGACCCAGTACTTC. The rearrangement joins TRBV10-3 to TRBJ2-5, with D perhaps matching TRBD2 (6 bases). This CDR3 is 14 amino acids long. Germline V lookup: CDR1 ENHRY, CDR2 SYGVKD. V was shortened by 2 bases and J by 0 bases, with 7 bases between the two germline ends.

On this clonotype itself: A clone one base away is much larger, so this may be a read error. Here the CDR3 omits its conserved ending phenylalanine or tryptophan, so a read error is the likely source. J is TRBJ2-7 and V is TRBV7-6; D call uncertain. V dropped 5 bases and J dropped 2 bases, with 7 bases sitting between them. The CDR3 sequence is 12 residues long. Looked up from germline, CDR1 is SGHVS and CDR2 is FNYEAQ. CDR3 residues: CASSPGTYEQYL. CDR3 DNA sequence: TGTGCCAGCAGCCCCGGAACCTACGAGCAGTACCTC.

The rearrangement joins TRBV6-5 to TRBJ1-5, with 9 bases identical to TRBD1. The CDR3 has 15 amino acids. V lost 7 bases and J lost 4; bases outside the gene matches: 8. Germline assignment: CDR1 MNHEY and CDR2 SVGAGI. The DNA of the CDR3 is TGTGCCAGCAAACAGGGGGCAGAGAGGAATCAGCCCCAGCATTTT. Protein sequence: CASKQGAERNQPQHF.

J is TRBJ1-1 and V is TRBV19, with a possible D match to TRBD1 (5 bases). The CDR3 sequence is 14 residues long. Germline CDR1 reads LNHDA; CDR2 reads SQIVND (reference sequence). The V and J ends lost 3 bases and 1 base respectively, with 9 bases between them. CDR3: CASSISGPNTEAFF. The CDR3 DNA is TGTGCCAGTAGTATTTCGGGACCGAACACTGAAGCTTTCTTT. Drawing the rest from reference TRBV19 and TRBJ1-1, the complete variable domain is DGGITQSPKYLFRKEGQNVTLSCEQNLNHDAMYWYRQDPGQGLRLIYYSQIVNDFQKGDIAEGYSVSREKKESFPLTVTSAQKNPTAFYLCASSISGPNTEAFFGQGTRLTVV.

The chain couples TRBV27 to TRBJ2-1, with 7 bases aligning to TRBD2. This CDR3 comprises 15 residues. From germline, CDR1 is MNHEY and CDR2 SMNVEV (reference sequence). V was pared by 3 bases and J by 0 bases, with 2 bases of the junction left unmatched. The CDR3 region has the DNA TGTGCCAGCAGTTTGTGGGGGGGCTCCTACAATGAGCAGTTCTTC. Encoded protein: CASSLWGGSYNEQFF.

The J gene is TRBJ2-7, the V gene TRBV6-1, with 14 bases fitting TRBD2. V was pared by 0 bases and J by 7 bases, with 8 bases of the junction left unmatched. The CDR3 totals 17 residues. Germline V gene data show CDR1 as MNHNS and CDR2 as SASEGT. CDR3 DNA: TGTGCCAGCAGTGAAGCTTGGGGGGGACTAGCGGGAGATGAGCAGTACTTC. This encodes CASSEAWGGLAGDEQYF.

J is TRBJ1-5 and V is TRBV12-3 or TRBV12-4, with D possibly TRBD1 on 5 matching bases. The V end was cut by 6 bases, the J end by 9 bases, with 18 bases between. This CDR3 is built from 14 residues. CDR3 residues: CASRDGTSRGPQHF. The CDR3 bases are TGTGCCAGCAGGGACGGGACCTCCCGGGGGCCCCAGCATTTT.

In this sample, this clonotype turned up a few times. At one end the junction does not follow the germline gene, possibly because of a read error. The rearrangement joins TRBV6-1 to TRBJ1-3, with D maybe TRBD1 (5 bases). The germline V gene has CDR1 MNHNS and CDR2 SASEGT. The CDR3 has 17 residues. CDR3 sequence reads: CASAIRDWGDSGNTIYF. Written as DNA, the CDR3 is TGTGCCAGCGCAATCCGGGACTGGGGAGACTCTGGAAACACTATATATTTT.

The gene calls are TRBV9 and TRBJ2-1; TRBD2 aligns across 10 bases. Germline V gives CDR1 SGDLS, CDR2 YYNGEE. V was pared by 0 bases and J by 12 bases, with 3 bases of the junction left unmatched. CDR3 length equals 13 residues. The chain's CDR3 is CASSVDSGRGQFF. The CDR3 region has the DNA TGTGCCAGCAGCGTAGACAGCGGGAGGGGGCAGTTCTTC.

This clonotype was observed a handful of times. V gene TRBV10-3 combines with J gene TRBJ1-2, with TRBD1 as a possible D gene (6 bases). Looked up from germline, CDR1 is ENHRY and CDR2 is SYGVKD. V was pared by 2 bases and J by 6 bases, with 10 bases between. The CDR3 length is 13 residues. This CDR3 is CAISEGGGNGYTF. CDR3 bases: TGTGCCATCAGTGAGGGGGGGGGCAATGGCTACACCTTC.

The chain joins TRBV9 to TRBJ2-1; possible D gene TRBD2, 6 bases. The CDR3 contains 14 residues. CDR1 is SGDLS, CDR2 YYNGEE, per germline. The V end was cut by 3 bases, the J end by 5 bases, with 12 bases between. The CDR3 region is CASSDGTGNNEQFF. The CDR3 DNA sequence: TGTGCCAGCAGCGACGGGACTGGCAACAATGAGCAGTTCTTC.

The CDR3 DNA is TGTGCCAGCAGCTTAGTCGCAGGGGGAACCTACGAGCAGTACTTC. Translation gives CASSLVAGGTYEQYF. The V call is TRBV7-9, the J call TRBJ2-7; 7 positions agree with TRBD1. CDR3 length: 15 residues. Germline CDR1 SEHNR, CDR2 FQNEAQ (reference sequence). Trimming at V came to 1 base and at J to 2 bases, leaving 5 bases not matched to a gene.

The chain carries TRBV11-2 and TRBJ2-5; D possibly corresponds to TRBD1 (6 bases). The CDR3 runs 14 residues. Trimming took 0 bases from V and 5 from J, leaving 10 bases between them. The germline CDR1 and CDR2 sequences are SGHAT and FQNNGV. CDR3: CASSLEPGHETQYF. The DNA of the CDR3 is TGTGCCAGCAGCTTAGAACCGGGACACGAGACCCAGTACTTC.

The rearrangement uses TRBV9 and TRBJ2-5; 12 nucleotides match TRBD1. CDR1 SGDLS and CDR2 YYNGEE come from the germline V gene. Unmatched junction bases numbered 5, after V lost 4 bases and J lost 4 bases. The CDR3 loop spans 15 amino acids. This chain's CDR3 is CASSSGTGGPETQYF. The DNA for the CDR3 is TGTGCCAGCAGCTCCGGGACAGGGGGCCCAGAGACCCAGTACTTC.

This clonotype was seen once. DNA for the CDR3: TGTGCCAGCAGCGTTATGGGGACAGGGTATTACAATGAGCAGTTCTTC. Translated: CASSVMGTGYYNEQFF. The chain recombines TRBV7-8 with TRBJ2-1, with 9 nucleotides matching TRBD1. There are 16 residues in the CDR3. After removal of 5 bases from V and 4 bases from J, the junction contained 9 bases not matched to a gene. In germline, CDR1 is SGHVS, CDR2 FQNEAQ.

The chain couples TRBV9 to TRBJ2-3, with 10 bases identical to TRBD2. CDR1 and CDR2 from the germline V gene are SGDLS and YYNGEE. V lost 4 bases, J lost 4 bases, and 15 bases stayed unmatched. CDR3 length equals 18 residues. As DNA, the CDR3 is TGTGCCAGCAGCTCTAGCGGGGCTAGCGGGAGCGGCGCAGATACGCAGTATTTT. It is translated as CASSSSGASGSGADTQYF.

CDR3 bases: TGCAGTGCTCCCTCAGGGGGCGCCGATGGCTACACCTTC. Its translation: CSAPSGGADGYTF. The gene calls are TRBV20-1 and TRBJ1-2, with 8 positions matching TRBD1. The CDR3 totals 13 residues. Germline V gene lookup returns CDR1 DFQATT and CDR2 SNEGSKA (reference sequence). V shed 5 bases and J 6 bases; nucleotides not matched to a gene: 8.

J is TRBJ2-7 and V is TRBV27, with D perhaps matching TRBD1 or TRBD2 (5 bases each). The CDR3 is 17 amino acids. V lost 6 bases and J 4 bases, leaving 25 bases between the germline ends. CDR1 MNHEY and CDR2 SMNVEV come from the germline V gene (reference sequence). CDR3 amino acids: CASSTQARGRIGYEQYF. The CDR3 DNA is TGTGCCAGCAGCACCCAGGCGAGGGGTAGGATTGGGTACGAGCAGTACTTC.

Concerning this clonotype: An end of the junction does not agree with germline; a read error may underlie this. J is TRBJ2-2 and V is TRBV7-7; D perhaps matches TRBD1 (6 bases). Germline V gene sequence: CDR1 SSHAT, CDR2 FNYEAQ (reference sequence). The CDR3 extends over 16 amino acids. CDR3 amino acids: CASSLGRGANTGELFF. The CDR3 coding sequence is TGTGCTAGCAGCTTAGGCAGGGGAGCGAACACCGGGGAGCTGTTTTTT.

V usage is TRBV12-5 and J usage is TRBJ1-2, with 8 bases that match TRBD1. CDR1 LGHNT and CDR2 FRNRAP come from the germline V gene. The CDR3 spans 13 residues. V trimming: 0 bases; J trimming: 6 bases; junction bases outside the gene matches: 0. CDR3 loop: CASGLVQGDGYTF. CDR3 in DNA: TGTGCTAGTGGTTTGGTACAGGGGGATGGCTACACCTTC.